What follows are 22 T cell receptor beta chains derived from one specimen sequenced in a study of blood T cell repertoires in COVID-19. The assay was immunoSEQ multiplex PCR, and TCRdb's table has in-frame clones only and misses some. The sample lists roughly 100,000 clones, 89% occurring once. Sequenced material: peripheral blood. These receptors all stem from an elderly woman with active COVID-19.

J is TRBJ1-2 and V is TRBV5-4; unclear D gene. The CDR3 covers 13 residues. Germline values: CDR1 SGHNT, CDR2 YYREEE (reference sequence). Trimming cost V 5 bases and J 1 base, with 9 bases left between them. The DNA for the CDR3 is TGTGCCAGCAGATACGAGGTTAACTATGGCTACACCTTC. As protein: CASRYEVNYGYTF.

The chain employs TRBV18 and TRBJ2-7, with TRBD2 matching 11 bases. The CDR3 covers 16 residues. Germline V CDR1 and CDR2: KGHSH, LQKENI. V gave up 3 bases and J gave up 4 bases; unmatched junction bases: 8. This CDR3 is CASSPPSGRKTYEQYF. The DNA of the CDR3 is TGTGCCAGCTCACCGCCTAGCGGGAGGAAGACATACGAGCAGTACTTC.

The chain couples TRBV29-1 to TRBJ2-1; tentative D call: TRBD2 (5 bases). V was cut by 8 bases and J by 6 bases, with 14 bases left in between. The CDR3 totals 12 residues. Germline CDR1 SQVTM, CDR2 ANQGSEA. The CDR3 reads CSTRGGGNEQFF. In DNA, the CDR3 is TGCAGCACCAGAGGCGGAGGCAATGAGCAGTTCTTC.

The chain has TRBV29-1 and TRBJ2-3; D is ambiguous. This CDR3 is 14 amino acids long. V was pared by 2 bases and J by 1 base, with 10 bases between. Germline CDR1 SQVTM, CDR2 ANQGSEA. The CDR3 coding sequence is TGCAGCGTTGAATCGGGTCGGGGCACAGATACGCAGTATTTT. Protein product: CSVESGRGTDTQYF.

The rearrangement links TRBV4-2 to TRBJ2-7; 8 nucleotides line up with TRBD2. Germline-derived CDR1 and CDR2 are LGHNA and YNFKEQ. The CDR3 runs to 19 residues. V shed 4 bases and J 0 bases; nucleotides not matched to a gene: 17. Written as DNA, the CDR3 is TGTGCCAGCAGCCTTAAGCCCCCCCCTCTAGCGGGTATCTCCTACGAGCAGTACTTC. Residues: CASSLKPPPLAGISYEQYF.

There are a few counts of this clone. The genes are TRBV7-2 and TRBJ2-7, with TRBD2 identical over 7 bases. This CDR3 spans 15 amino acids. CDR1 is SGHTA and CDR2 is FQGNSA in the germline V gene. After removal of 1 base from V and 3 bases from J, the junction contained 6 bases not matched to a gene. CDR3 nucleotides: TGTGCCAGCAGCTTAGAGTCCGGGGAGGGCTACGAGCAGTACTTC. It codes for CASSLESGEGYEQYF.

J is TRBJ2-3 and V is TRBV19; D gene ambiguous. The CDR3 consists of 13 residues. Trimming removed 4 bases at V and 2 bases at J, with 7 bases between. Germline CDR1 LNHDA, CDR2 SQIVND (reference sequence). Here the CDR3 reads CASSTRFTDTQYF. The DNA for the CDR3 is TGTGCCAGTAGTACTCGGTTCACAGATACGCAGTATTTT.

Regarding this clone: A read error may produce the germline difference seen at one junction end. The rearrangement joins TRBV7-2 to TRBJ2-5; maybe TRBD2 (5 bases). Germline V gives CDR1 SGHTA, CDR2 FQGNSA. The CDR3 totals 12 residues. This chain's CDR3 is CASSLVLGRTHF. The CDR3 DNA is TGTGCCAGCAGCTTAGTTTTGGGGAGAACTCACTTC.

V and J are TRBV6-5 and TRBJ2-7; D is undetermined. The V end lost 8 bases, the J end lost 3 bases, and 17 bases lay between the germline ends. Germline values: CDR1 MNHEY, CDR2 SVGAGI. The CDR3 has 14 residues. This CDR3 reads CASSQDLVVYEQYF. The DNA for the CDR3 is TGTGCCAGCTCCCAGGATCTCGTCGTCTACGAGCAGTACTTC.

This clone was recorded once. This chain joins TRBV5-1 and TRBJ2-7, with 8 nucleotides matching TRBD1. Germline V gene data show CDR1 as SGHRS and CDR2 as YFSETQ. This CDR3 comprises 14 residues. V dropped 2 bases and J dropped 7; count of bases not matched to a gene: 8. The CDR3 sequence: CASSFDRGGGEQYF. Written as DNA, the CDR3 is TGCGCCAGCAGCTTCGACAGGGGTGGAGGGGAGCAGTACTTC.

V and J are TRBV9 and TRBJ1-2; 8 bases are shared with TRBD1. From germline, CDR1 is SGDLS and CDR2 YYNGEE. This CDR3 comprises 14 residues. V lost 3 bases to trimming and J lost 7 bases; unmatched junction nucleotides: 8. DNA for the CDR3: TGTGCCAGCAGCGCAAGCCAGGGGGCAGGTGGCTACACCTTC. Translation gives CASSASQGAGGYTF.

The chain has TRBV11-2 and TRBJ2-3; 13 positions agree with TRBD2. The CDR3 contains 14 residues. Germline CDR1 is SGHAT and CDR2 is FQNNGV. The J segment lost 7 bases and the V segment lost 3 bases, leaving 1 base of the junction unmatched. The CDR3 DNA reads as TGTGCCAGCAGCTTTGGGACTAGCGGGAATACGCAGTATTTT. Its protein product is CASSFGTSGNTQYF.

The chain has TRBV7-8 and TRBJ2-2, with 7 bases that match TRBD2. Germline assignment: CDR1 SGHVS and CDR2 FQNEAQ. The V gene end was trimmed by 3 bases and the J gene end by 4 bases; junction bases not matched to a gene: 5. This CDR3 is built from 15 residues. CDR3 nucleotides: TGTGCCAGCAGCTTCCGGGGGAGGGGCACCGGGGAGCTGTTTTTT. Amino acids: CASSFRGRGTGELFF.

The DNA for the CDR3 is TGTGCCAGCAGTTGGGGACTAGCCTCAGATACGCAGTATTTT. Translating gives CASSWGLASDTQYF. The genes are TRBV6-5 and TRBJ2-3; 9 positions match TRBD2. Trimming cost V 4 bases and J 4 bases; bases outside gene matches: 3. CDR1 is MNHEY and CDR2 is SVGAGI in the germline V gene. The CDR3 extends over 14 amino acids.

The chain joins TRBV7-2 to TRBJ1-1; D is undetermined. V lost 3 bases to trimming and J lost 4 bases, with 9 bases between them. This CDR3 is built from 13 residues. The germline CDR1 and CDR2 sequences are SGHTA and FQGNSA. CDR3 in amino acids: CASSLTGSTEAFF. DNA for the CDR3: TGTGCCAGCAGCTTGACCGGGAGCACTGAAGCTTTCTTT.

The chain links TRBV19 to TRBJ1-1, with D unclear. This CDR3 is 13 amino acids long. V was shortened by 3 bases and J by 4 bases, with 9 bases between the two germline ends. Germline CDR1 is LNHDA and CDR2 is SQIVND (reference sequence). The CDR3 protein is CASSILAGTEAFF. The CDR3, as DNA: TGTGCCAGTAGTATCCTGGCGGGCACTGAAGCTTTCTTT.

The chain employs TRBV28 and TRBJ2-3, with TRBD1 identical over 10 bases. CDR1 and CDR2 from the germline V gene are MDHEN and SYDVKM. V shed 10 bases, J shed 3 bases, and the junction held 4 bases outside the gene matches. The CDR3 runs to 13 residues. The CDR3 coding sequence is TGTGCCAACAAGGACAGGGGGACAGATACGCAGTATTTT. It is translated as CANKDRGTDTQYF.

The rearrangement links TRBV12-3 or TRBV12-4 to TRBJ1-5; D may be TRBD1 (6 bases). V lost 0 bases to trimming and J lost 7 bases, with 7 bases between them. CDR3 length: 13 residues. The CDR3 protein is CASSLATGQPQHF. CDR3 nucleotides: TGTGCCAGCAGTTTAGCAACAGGGCAGCCCCAGCATTTT.

The chain recombines TRBV7-2 with TRBJ2-3; 7 bases are a match to TRBD1. Germline values: CDR1 SGHTA, CDR2 FQGNSA. This CDR3 is built from 14 residues. Trimming at V came to 5 bases and at J to 1 base, leaving 3 bases not matched to a gene. The CDR3 region has the DNA TGTGCCAGCAGCCCTGGGACAGGCACAGATACGCAGTATTTT. Protein product: CASSPGTGTDTQYF.

The chain carries TRBV4-2 and TRBJ1-4, with 9 bases aligning to TRBD1. The V segment lost 4 bases and the J segment 6 bases; nucleotides outside the gene matches: 3. CDR3 length: 14 amino acids. The germline gives CDR1 LGHNA, CDR2 YNFKEQ. The CDR3 sequence: CASSLGTGHEKLFF. For the CDR3, the DNA is TGTGCCAGCAGCCTCGGGACAGGGCATGAAAAACTGTTTTTT.

J is TRBJ1-5 and V is TRBV19, with a weak D call TRBD1 (5 bases). CDR1 and CDR2 (germline): LNHDA, SQIVND (reference sequence). The CDR3 consists of 12 residues. Trimming removed 5 bases from V and 9 bases from J, with 11 bases in between. CDR3 nucleotides: TGTGCCAGTAGTCCCCGGGGGGGGCCCCAGCATTTT. Translation: CASSPRGGPQHF.

The chain uses TRBV15 and TRBJ2-1; no firm D call. This CDR3 is built from 15 residues. V shed 0 bases and J shed 0 bases, with 6 bases lying between them. Germline values: CDR1 LNHNV, CDR2 YYDKDF (reference sequence). CDR3 protein: CATSRDMSSYNEQFF. The CDR3, as DNA: TGTGCCACCAGCAGAGATATGAGCTCCTACAATGAGCAGTTCTTC.